This T cell receptor (beta chain) emerged from a study of STAT5B mutations in CD4+ large granular lymphocyte leukemia (dated by TCRdb to 2021 to 2024). In terms of the full investigation: Among healthy controls, the CDR3 'QG' motif was associated with a particular HLA allele. The study compared the TCRbeta repertoires of patients with CD4+ T-cell large granular lymphocyte leukemia against the TCRbeta repertoires of healthy blood donors. Flow cytometry on FACSCanto II or FACSVerse showed that the purified fractions were more than 95% pure among lymphocytes. Findings and caveats that apply to the study as a whole: Main leukemic clonotypes were private to each patient, although roughly 24% of the main leukemic clonotypes were found at low frequency in the non-leukemic repertoires of other patients. Enrichment of TRBV06-family usage was observed among the top patient clones (8/27) relative to healthy controls (2/35). Data were not HLA-matched; higher clonality in CD4+ versus CD8+ T-LGLL could reflect the relatively small sample size. CD4-sorted patient repertoires appeared more clonal than healthy CD4+ repertoires, and this difference persisted after removing the putative leukemic clones.

Reading from cysteine to phenylalanine, the CDR3 counts 16 amino acids. Of the read, only the CDR3 DNA is kept; its 48 bases are in frame from base 1. V is trimmed back by 2 bases and J by 6 bases, and the junction contains 6 bases that no gene match accounts for. CDR1 and CDR2 are drawn from the germline V gene: MRHNA, SNTAGT. The healthy control group was made up of around 34 blood donors, and the Finnish Red Cross blood service supplied their buffy coats. All TCR-sequenced material derived from peripheral blood: patient blood samples and healthy donor buffy coats. Ficoll-Hypaque gradient centrifugation was used to isolate peripheral blood mononuclear cells. CD4+ cells were purified magnetically from the buffy coats of healthy controls. The Gentra Puregene Cell and Tissue kit was used to extract genomic DNA, and a Qubit 2.0 fluorometer was used to measure the amount of genomic DNA. TCRbeta rearrangements were sequenced from genomic DNA using the immunoSEQ assay at survey resolution. In the original analysis: In the TCR sequencing data, the lowest productive clonotype frequency that could be detected was 2.59 x 10-5. Only productive TCRbeta rearrangements, defined as complete and in-frame sequences, were included in the analyses. The clonality of each sample was calculated as Simpson clonality in the immunoSEQ Analyzer version 3.0. Clones were grouped by frequency into very rare, small, medium, large (1-20%) or hyperexpanded (>20%) categories. Generation probabilities were estimated with OLGA 1.2.3, V-gene circos plots were made with VDJtools, specificities were looked up in VDJdb, and CDR3 motifs were identified with GLIPH. TCRdb mirrors the immuneACCESS table, restricted to in-frame sequences. Some clones are absent from its copies; in checked studies, under half trace to an unresolved V gene, and the reason for the others is unknown. The V and J calls and clone size are taken from that table; D and trimming were inferred from the DNA. The sample table lists about 32,000 clones, over 80% of them with a count of one. Less than 4.5% of the sample rests with the top ten.

Comments on this clone: It has no known antigen specificity. No base quality values were provided; no much bigger clone lies one nucleotide off.

The sequenced material came from CD4+ T cells from blood buffy coats. The TCR was taken from a human donor in good health. This receptor chain uses TRBV6-4 and TRBJ2-2; 10 central bases correspond to TRBD1. Here is the DNA: TGTGCCAGCAGTGACCAGGGACAGGGGCGTCCCGGGGAGCTGTTTTTT. Its protein product is CASSDQGQGRPGELFF.